This TCR beta chain was recorded in a study of immune cell composition in non-small cell lung cancer. TCRdb keeps only in-frame clones here, not all; method: immunoSEQ multiplex PCR. The sample has more than 15,000 clones, over 70% seen once; the top ten hold 9.8%. The normal lung sample lay at least 3 cm, and maximally far, from the tumour. Study observations and caveats: Adenocarcinomas with higher top tumour-associated clone frequency had more reactive TILs.

Concerning this clone itself: The antigen is not known.

This sample was also put to use in a study of CD4 T cells in lung cancer. Per that paper: Some patients had received nivolumab or pembrolizumab before giving blood.

Material for sequencing was non-adjacent lung tissue. The origin of this receptor is a human donor with non-small cell lung cancer.

The CDR3 region is CASNGVYNEQFF. CDR3 in DNA: TGTGCCAGCAATGGGGTCTACAATGAGCAGTTCTTC. The rearrangement joins TRBV6-6 to TRBJ2-1; no definite D call. Per germline, CDR1 MNHNY and CDR2 SVGAGI (reference sequence). Trimming took off 7 bases at V and 3 bases at J, with 7 bases between the two ends. CDR3 length: 12 amino acids.